The rows below give T cell receptor beta chains drawn from one sample of a study of blood T cell repertoires in COVID-19. The data were produced by immunoSEQ multiplex PCR, yet TCRdb's version contains in-frame clones alone and is incomplete. The repertoire holds around 240,000 clones, about 82% seen once, with around 1.9% in the top ten. The sequencing input was PBMCs or T cells enriched from blood (not recorded which). All receptors come from a woman between 50 and 59 years old who had recovered from COVID-19. The CDR3 runs from the conserved cysteine through the conserved F or W. D genes are given only for firm matches.

>TRBJ1-6|TRBD1|TRBV5-4
TGTGCCAGCAGCTGGGACAGGGGTCATTCACCCCTCCACTTT
CASSWDRGHSPLHF
>TRBJ2-2|.|TRBV18
TGTGCCAGCGGAGACAGAAACACCGGGGAGCTGTTTTTT
CASGDRNTGELFF
>TRBJ1-1|TRBD1|TRBV5-1
TGCGCCAGCAGCACTGGACAGGGGAGGACTGAAGCTTTCTTT
CASSTGQGRTEAFF
>TRBJ1-1|.|TRBV7-9
TGTGCCAGCAGCTTAGTTGCGGGGGTGGTCACTGAAGCTTTCTTT
CASSLVAGVVTEAFF
>TRBJ1-2|.|TRBV7-9
TGTGCCAGCAGCTTAGCACAATCTGACAGGCTGGGCTATGGCTACACCTTC
CASSLAQSDRLGYGYTF
>TRBJ2-1|.|TRBV14
TGTGCCAGCAGCCAGGGACTGGATGAGCAGTTCTTC
CASSQGLDEQFF
>TRBJ2-3|TRBD2|TRBV5-4
TGTGCCAGCAGCCCGGGGGGGGCCGTGGCAGATACGCAGTATTTT
CASSPGGAVADTQYF
>TRBJ1-5|.|TRBV6-1
TGTGCCAGCAGTGATCCGAGCTATCAGCCCCAGCATTTT
CASSDPSYQPQHF
>TRBJ2-3|.|TRBV20-1
TGCAGTGCTCCACAAATGACAGGCTTGTATTTT
CSAPQMTGLYF
>TRBJ2-4|.|TRBV5-1
TGCGCCAGCAGCTTGGCGGCTGCCGGGACAACCAAAAACATTCAGTACTTC
CASSLAAAGTTKNIQYF
>TRBJ2-6|TRBD2|TRBV6-2/TRBV6-3
TGTGCCAGCAGTTACCGCGGGGGGTTCAGTGGGGCCAACGTCCTGACTTTC
CASSYRGGFSGANVLTF
>TRBJ2-3|TRBD2|TRBV19
TGTGCCAGTAGTATCCTAGCGGGGACGGCAGATACGCAGTATTTT
CASSILAGTADTQYF